This is a list of T cell receptor beta chains from one sample in a study of Ad26.COV2.S vaccination and SARS-CoV-2 variants. The table came from immunoSEQ multiplex PCR; TCRdb's copy has only in-frame clones and leaves some out. The table shows hundreds of thousands of clones, with 80% to 95% occurring only once. The sample here was peripheral blood, taken in a trial of Ad26.COV2.S vaccine versus placebo. Every receptor here comes from a person between 18 and 65 years old who received the Ad26.COV2.S COVID-19 vaccine or a placebo. CDR3s include the opening cysteine and the closing phenylalanine or tryptophan. D genes are given only for firm matches. Clone size is shown for a subset of rows, as once, few, many or a class of expanded clone.

d_call: NA
v_call: TRBV6-5
j_call: TRBJ2-5
clone_size: once
cdr3_aa: CASRQLPRETQYF
cdr3_nt: TGTGCCAGCAGACAACTACCCCGGGAGACCCAGTACTTC

d_call: NA
v_call: TRBV6-1
j_call: TRBJ2-2
clone_size: NA
cdr3_aa: CASSEVPNTGELFF
cdr3_nt: TGTGCCAGCAGTGAAGTCCCGAACACCGGGGAGCTGTTTTTT

d_call: NA
v_call: TRBV19
j_call: TRBJ1-2
clone_size: NA
cdr3_aa: CASSIKVGPARGGYTF
cdr3_nt: TGTGCCAGTAGTATCAAGGTGGGACCGGCTCGAGGGGGCTACACCTTC

d_call: NA
v_call: TRBV4-3
j_call: TRBJ2-7
clone_size: NA
cdr3_aa: CASSQDRFGYEQYF
cdr3_nt: TGCGCCAGCAGCCAAGATAGGTTCGGCTACGAGCAGTACTTC

d_call: TRBD1
v_call: TRBV9
j_call: TRBJ1-1
clone_size: few
cdr3_aa: CASSVGTGPNTEAFF
cdr3_nt: TGTGCCAGCAGCGTAGGGACAGGACCGAACACTGAAGCTTTCTTT

d_call: TRBD1
v_call: TRBV2
j_call: TRBJ1-3
clone_size: NA
cdr3_aa: CASSVGQGRNTIYF
cdr3_nt: TGTGCCAGCAGTGTCGGACAGGGAAGAAACACCATATATTTT

d_call: TRBD2
v_call: TRBV5-4
j_call: TRBJ2-1
clone_size: NA
cdr3_aa: CASSFVLAGGYNEQFF
cdr3_nt: TGTGCCAGCAGCTTTGTTCTAGCGGGAGGATACAATGAGCAGTTCTTC

d_call: NA
v_call: TRBV2
j_call: TRBJ1-2
clone_size: NA
cdr3_aa: CASTEGGFSYGYTF
cdr3_nt: TGTGCCAGCACCGAGGGGGGGTTCAGCTATGGCTACACCTTC

d_call: TRBD1
v_call: TRBV14
j_call: TRBJ2-7
clone_size: few
cdr3_aa: CASSHPLQGVYEQYF
cdr3_nt: TGTGCCAGCAGTCATCCTTTACAGGGGGTATACGAGCAGTACTTC

d_call: TRBD1
v_call: TRBV6-2/TRBV6-3
j_call: TRBJ1-5
clone_size: NA
cdr3_aa: CASSWTGGDQPQHF
cdr3_nt: TGTGCCAGCAGTTGGACAGGGGGCGATCAGCCCCAGCATTTT

d_call: TRBD2
v_call: TRBV13
j_call: TRBJ2-7
clone_size: NA
cdr3_aa: CASRRGLADSYEQYF
cdr3_nt: TGTGCCAGCAGACGCGGACTAGCGGATTCCTACGAGCAGTACTTC

d_call: NA
v_call: TRBV28
j_call: TRBJ1-6
clone_size: NA
cdr3_aa: CASTGQSSSYNSPLHF
cdr3_nt: TGTGCCAGCACCGGACAGAGCAGCTCCTATAATTCACCCCTCCACTTT

d_call: TRBD2
v_call: TRBV19
j_call: TRBJ2-2
clone_size: NA
cdr3_aa: CASSIGSGATYTGELFF
cdr3_nt: TGTGCCAGTAGTATAGGGAGCGGGGCTACTTACACCGGGGAGCTGTTTTTT

d_call: TRBD2
v_call: TRBV5-1
j_call: TRBJ2-7
clone_size: NA
cdr3_aa: CASSLAGRANYEQYF
cdr3_nt: TGCGCCAGCAGCCTAGCCGGGAGGGCCAACTACGAGCAGTACTTC

d_call: NA
v_call: TRBV30
j_call: TRBJ1-2
clone_size: NA
cdr3_aa: CAWSGWAGEGYTF
cdr3_nt: TGTGCCTGGAGTGGATGGGCAGGGGAAGGCTACACCTTC

d_call: NA
v_call: TRBV4-3
j_call: TRBJ2-7
clone_size: NA
cdr3_aa: CASSQDRGTATYEQYF
cdr3_nt: TGCGCCAGCAGCCAAGATCGCGGGACAGCTACCTACGAGCAGTACTTC

d_call: NA
v_call: TRBV5-8
j_call: TRBJ2-3
clone_size: NA
cdr3_aa: CASSRTTLTDTQYF
cdr3_nt: TGTGCCAGCAGCCGAACAACCCTCACAGATACGCAGTATTTT

d_call: TRBD1
v_call: TRBV2
j_call: TRBJ2-7
clone_size: NA
cdr3_aa: CASSVVTGDYEQYF
cdr3_nt: TGTGCCAGCAGTGTGGTGACAGGGGACTACGAGCAGTACTTC

d_call: NA
v_call: TRBV6-2/TRBV6-3
j_call: TRBJ2-1
clone_size: NA
cdr3_aa: CASSWSTNEQFF
cdr3_nt: TGTGCCAGCAGCTGGAGTACCAATGAGCAGTTCTTC

d_call: NA
v_call: TRBV3-1/TRBV3-2
j_call: TRBJ2-5
clone_size: NA
cdr3_aa: CASSGRAQETQYF
cdr3_nt: TGTGCCAGCAGCGGCCGGGCCCAAGAGACCCAGTACTTC

d_call: NA
v_call: TRBV20-1
j_call: TRBJ2-1
clone_size: NA
cdr3_aa: CSASQGGLSYNEQFF
cdr3_nt: TGCAGTGCTAGTCAGGGCGGGTTATCCTACAATGAGCAGTTCTTC

d_call: NA
v_call: TRBV6-5
j_call: TRBJ1-2
clone_size: NA
cdr3_aa: CASSITGALGYTF
cdr3_nt: TGTGCCAGCAGTATAACGGGGGCTTTAGGCTACACCTTC

d_call: TRBD2
v_call: TRBV6-5
j_call: TRBJ2-7
clone_size: NA
cdr3_aa: CASTTAPGLAYEQYF
cdr3_nt: TGTGCCAGCACTACCGCACCGGGACTAGCCTACGAGCAGTACTTC

d_call: NA
v_call: TRBV5-6
j_call: TRBJ1-4
clone_size: once
cdr3_aa: CASSIGHPNEKLFF
cdr3_nt: TGTGCCAGCAGCATTGGACACCCGAATGAAAAACTGTTTTTT

d_call: TRBD1
v_call: TRBV24-1
j_call: TRBJ1-1
clone_size: NA
cdr3_aa: CATRGGVYTEAFF
cdr3_nt: TGTGCCACCCGAGGGGGCGTTTATACTGAAGCTTTCTTT

d_call: NA
v_call: TRBV7-2
j_call: TRBJ1-5
clone_size: NA
cdr3_aa: CASSLSPGHDLNQPQHF
cdr3_nt: TGTGCCAGCAGCTTATCTCCCGGACACGACCTAAATCAGCCCCAGCATTTT

d_call: NA
v_call: TRBV28
j_call: TRBJ2-3
clone_size: NA
cdr3_aa: CASRLYADTQYF
cdr3_nt: TGTGCCAGCAGACTCTATGCAGATACGCAGTATTTT

d_call: TRBD2
v_call: TRBV19
j_call: TRBJ2-2
clone_size: NA
cdr3_aa: CASSTTLAGETAGELFF
cdr3_nt: TGTGCCAGTAGTACAACCTTAGCGGGAGAAACGGCCGGGGAGCTGTTTTTT

d_call: NA
v_call: TRBV5-1
j_call: TRBJ1-1
clone_size: NA
cdr3_aa: CASSQRPGPTTEAFF
cdr3_nt: TGCGCCAGCAGCCAAAGGCCCGGACCTACCACTGAAGCTTTCTTT

d_call: NA
v_call: TRBV11-3
j_call: TRBJ2-2
clone_size: NA
cdr3_aa: CASSLGSPAGELFF
cdr3_nt: TGTGCCAGCAGCTTAGGTTCCCCGGCCGGGGAGCTGTTTTTT

d_call: NA
v_call: TRBV14
j_call: TRBJ2-1
clone_size: NA
cdr3_aa: CASSLDRGNEQFF
cdr3_nt: TGTGCCAGCAGCCTCGATAGGGGAAATGAGCAGTTCTTC

d_call: TRBD1
v_call: TRBV7-9
j_call: TRBJ2-3
clone_size: NA
cdr3_aa: CASSSTGTGADTQYF
cdr3_nt: TGTGCCAGCAGCTCGACCGGGACAGGGGCAGATACGCAGTATTTT

d_call: NA
v_call: TRBV5-1
j_call: TRBJ1-1
clone_size: NA
cdr3_aa: CASSYRDTNTEAFF
cdr3_nt: TGCGCCAGCAGCTACCGGGACACGAACACTGAAGCTTTCTTT

d_call: NA
v_call: TRBV9
j_call: TRBJ2-3
clone_size: NA
cdr3_aa: CASSVGTGTTADTQYF
cdr3_nt: TGTGCCAGCAGCGTAGGGACGGGAACCACAGCAGATACGCAGTATTTT

d_call: NA
v_call: TRBV19
j_call: TRBJ1-1
clone_size: few
cdr3_aa: CASTGVNTEAFF
cdr3_nt: TGTGCCAGTACTGGAGTGAACACTGAAGCTTTCTTT

d_call: NA
v_call: TRBV6-5
j_call: TRBJ1-5
clone_size: NA
cdr3_aa: CASSYPPPPQHF
cdr3_nt: TGTGCCAGCAGTTACCCCCCCCCGCCCCAGCATTTT

d_call: NA
v_call: TRBV4-3
j_call: TRBJ2-3
clone_size: NA
cdr3_aa: CASSPSVSEGWGDTQYF
cdr3_nt: TGCGCCAGCAGCCCGAGTGTGAGTGAGGGCTGGGGGGATACGCAGTATTTT

d_call: NA
v_call: TRBV3-1/TRBV3-2
j_call: TRBJ2-5
clone_size: NA
cdr3_aa: CASSQRKETQYF
cdr3_nt: TGTGCCAGCAGCCAACGCAAGGAGACCCAGTACTTC

d_call: TRBD1
v_call: TRBV24-1
j_call: TRBJ2-2
clone_size: NA
cdr3_aa: CATSETGGNTGELFF
cdr3_nt: TGTGCCACCAGTGAAACAGGGGGCAACACCGGGGAGCTGTTTTTT

d_call: NA
v_call: TRBV28
j_call: TRBJ1-1
clone_size: NA
cdr3_aa: CASSLLGDRVNTEAFF
cdr3_nt: TGTGCCAGCAGTTTATTGGGGGACCGCGTTAACACTGAAGCTTTCTTT

d_call: NA
v_call: TRBV7-2
j_call: TRBJ1-1
clone_size: NA
cdr3_aa: CASGKSEAFF
cdr3_nt: TGTGCCAGCGGGAAATCTGAAGCTTTCTTT

d_call: NA
v_call: TRBV18
j_call: TRBJ2-7
clone_size: NA
cdr3_aa: CASSWTPDGGTYEQYF
cdr3_nt: TGTGCCAGCTCCTGGACCCCGGACGGAGGCACCTACGAGCAGTACTTC

d_call: NA
v_call: TRBV20-1
j_call: TRBJ2-7
clone_size: NA
cdr3_aa: CSASTSPYEQYF
cdr3_nt: TGCAGTGCTAGTACCAGTCCCTACGAGCAGTACTTC

d_call: NA
v_call: TRBV5-4
j_call: TRBJ2-2
clone_size: NA
cdr3_aa: CASSLLRGHGELFF
cdr3_nt: TGTGCCAGCAGCTTGTTGCGAGGGCACGGGGAGCTGTTTTTT

d_call: NA
v_call: TRBV29-1
j_call: TRBJ1-4
clone_size: NA
cdr3_aa: CSVRGEGAGEKLFF
cdr3_nt: TGCAGCGTCCGAGGGGAAGGGGCAGGTGAAAAACTGTTTTTT